The source of this TCR beta chain is a study of post-analysis software for immune sequencing data. Whole-study results and caveats: Normalized Chao1 diversity was significantly lower in multiple sclerosis patients than in controls. With TRBV5-6, TRBV5-1 and TRBV20-1 included, about 5 TRBV segments were more frequent in patients than in controls.

The authors incorporated unique molecular identifiers into the TCR beta cDNA libraries. T cells, about 0.85 to 11 million of them, yielded 500,000 or so cDNA molecules. TCRdb re-analysed the PCR reads in MiXCR, keeping a single row per CDR3 protein. The sample lists hundreds of thousands of distinct CDR3 sequences, 25% to 30% seen once, with around 0.56% in the top ten. The sample holds many counts of this clonotype. Its antigen is unidentified. Germline V gene data show CDR1 as LNHNV and CDR2 as YYDKDF (reference sequence). The CDR3 is 16 residues long. With 5 bases removed from V and 2 bases from J, the gap between germline ends came to 18 bases.

Sequencing input: blood. The chain employs TRBV15 and TRBJ2-5; D gene uncertain. This sequence originates from a girl between 10 and 17 years old with multiple sclerosis. The CDR3 nucleotides are TGTGCCACCAGCGGATTCAGTAGGGCCGAACAAGAGACCCAGTACTTC. Residues: CATSGFSRAEQETQYF.